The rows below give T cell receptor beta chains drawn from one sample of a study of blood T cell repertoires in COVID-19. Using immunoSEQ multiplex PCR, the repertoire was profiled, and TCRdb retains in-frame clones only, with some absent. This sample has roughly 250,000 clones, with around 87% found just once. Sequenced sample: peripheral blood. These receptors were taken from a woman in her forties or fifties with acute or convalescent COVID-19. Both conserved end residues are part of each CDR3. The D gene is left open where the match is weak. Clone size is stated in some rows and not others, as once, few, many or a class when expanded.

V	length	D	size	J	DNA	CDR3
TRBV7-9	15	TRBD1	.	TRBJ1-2	TGTGCCAGCAGAATCAGGGACAGTCGTAACTATGGCTACACCTTC	CASRIRDSRNYGYTF
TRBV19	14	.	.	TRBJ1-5	TGTGCCAGTAGTATTTTTGGGGCCAATCAGCCCCAGCATTTT	CASSIFGANQPQHF
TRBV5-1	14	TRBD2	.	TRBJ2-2	TGCGCCAGCAGTCCGACGGGGGGATCCGGGGAGCTGTTTTTT	CASSPTGGSGELFF
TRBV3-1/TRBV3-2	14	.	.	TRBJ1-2	TGTGCCAGCAGCCTTCGACAGGAGAGGAGAGGCTACACCTTC	CASSLRQERRGYTF
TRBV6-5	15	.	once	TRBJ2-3	TGTGCCAGCGCCACGACCACCGGGAGCACAGATACGCAGTATTTT	CASATTTGSTDTQYF
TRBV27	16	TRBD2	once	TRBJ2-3	TGTGCCAGCAGTAGGGCGGCGGGAGGAGCCACAGATACGCAGTATTTT	CASSRAAGGATDTQYF
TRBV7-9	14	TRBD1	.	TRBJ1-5	TGTGCCAGCAGCCCGGACAGGGACAATCAGCCCCAGCATTTT	CASSPDRDNQPQHF
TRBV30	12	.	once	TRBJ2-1	TGTGCCTGGAGGTTACTCTACAATGAGCAGTTCTTC	CAWRLLYNEQFF
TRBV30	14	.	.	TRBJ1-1	TGTGCCTGGAGTGTAGGCGGAGGGGACACTGAAGCTTTCTTT	CAWSVGGGDTEAFF
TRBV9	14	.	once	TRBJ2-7	TGTGCCAGCAGCGTAGACGGGATCTCCTACGAGCAGTACTTC	CASSVDGISYEQYF
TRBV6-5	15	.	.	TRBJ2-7	TGTGCCAGCAGTTACGGCTGGCCCCCTTTCTACGAGCAGTACTTC	CASSYGWPPFYEQYF
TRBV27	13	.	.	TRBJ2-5	TGTGCCAGCAGTTTATTGGGGAGGGAGACCCAGTACTTC	CASSLLGRETQYF
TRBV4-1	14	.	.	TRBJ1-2	TGCGCCAGCAGCCATCTTGGCAGGGCTTATGGCTACACCTTC	CASSHLGRAYGYTF
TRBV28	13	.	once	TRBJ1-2	TGTGCCAGCTGGATAGGGGCCTCCTATGGCTACACCTTC	CASWIGASYGYTF
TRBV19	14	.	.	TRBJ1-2	TGTGCCAGTAGTATTTCGAGGGCCGGCTATGGCTACACCTTC	CASSISRAGYGYTF
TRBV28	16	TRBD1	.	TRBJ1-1	TGTGCCAGCAGTTTACCTGGACAGGGTACGGACACTGAAGCTTTCTTT	CASSLPGQGTDTEAFF
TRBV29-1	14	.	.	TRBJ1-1	TGCAGCGTTGAAATCGAAGGGACACTCAGGAAAGCTTTCTTT	CSVEIEGTLRKAFF
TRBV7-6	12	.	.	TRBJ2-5	TGTGCCAGCAGCTTACCCCTAGAGACCCAGTACTTC	CASSLPLETQYF
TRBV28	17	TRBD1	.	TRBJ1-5	TGTGCCAGCAGTCCGGGACAGGGGTTCGGCAGCAATCAGCCCCAGCATTTT	CASSPGQGFGSNQPQHF
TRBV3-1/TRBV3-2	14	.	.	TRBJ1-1	TGTGCCAGCAGCCATTCCACATTGAACACTGAAGCTTTCTTT	CASSHSTLNTEAFF
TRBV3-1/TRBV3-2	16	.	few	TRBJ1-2	TGTGCCAGCAGCCCCCGAGGCAGGGGAGATCGCGATGGCTACACCTTC	CASSPRGRGDRDGYTF
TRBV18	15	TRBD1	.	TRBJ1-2	TGTGCCAGCTCACGCGACAGGGGAGTTTACTATGGCTACACCTTC	CASSRDRGVYYGYTF
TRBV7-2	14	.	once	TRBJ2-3	TGTGCCAGTAGAAGGGGGGGCAACACAGATACGCAGTATTTT	CASRRGGNTDTQYF
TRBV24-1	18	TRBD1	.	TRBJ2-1	TGTGCCACCAGTCCCCTCGGGACAGGGGAGAGGGCATACAATGAGCAGTTCTTC	CATSPLGTGERAYNEQFF
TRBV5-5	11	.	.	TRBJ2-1	TGTGCCAGCAGCTTTAATTTTGAGCAGTTCTTC	CASSFNFEQFF
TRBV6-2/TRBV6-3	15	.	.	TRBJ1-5	TGTGCCAGCAGTTTGGGTGCACAACAGGGCAAGCCCCAGCATTTT	CASSLGAQQGKPQHF
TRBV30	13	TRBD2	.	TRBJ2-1	TGTGCCTGGCAAGCGGGAGGGCCGGATGAGCAGTTCTTC	CAWQAGGPDEQFF
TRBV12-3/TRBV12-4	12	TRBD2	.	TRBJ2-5	TGTGCCAGCCGTCCGTCGGGGGGACTACCGTACTTC	CASRPSGGLPYF
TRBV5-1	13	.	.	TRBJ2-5	TGCGCCAGCAGCTCTACGCAGCGAGAGACCCAGTACTTC	CASSSTQRETQYF
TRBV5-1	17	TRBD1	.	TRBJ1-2	TGCGCCAGCAGCACCAAGCCGGACAGGGTATTGAGCTATGGCTACACCTTC	CASSTKPDRVLSYGYTF
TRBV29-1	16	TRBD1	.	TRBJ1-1	TGCAGCGTTGAAATCCAACAGGGGGCTCGGTTCACTGAAGCTTTCTTT	CSVEIQQGARFTEAFF
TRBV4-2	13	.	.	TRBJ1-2	TGTGCCAGCAGCCTACAACAGGGCGATGGCTACACCTTC	CASSLQQGDGYTF
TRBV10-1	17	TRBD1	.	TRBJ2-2	TGCGCCACCGAAATTTTCCACAGGGGTAATGATGGCCGGGGAGCTGTTTTT	CATEIFHRGNDGRGAVF
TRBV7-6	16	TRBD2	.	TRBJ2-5	TGTGCCAGCAGCTTAGTGGGCGGGAGGGCCACAGAGACCCAGTACTTC	CASSLVGGRATETQYF
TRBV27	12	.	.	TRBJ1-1	TGTGCCAGCAGTTCCCGACAGACTGAAGCTTTCTTT	CASSSRQTEAFF
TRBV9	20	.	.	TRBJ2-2	TGTGCCAGCAGCCCACCTCCAACCGGGGGGCCAGGGTTAGTAACCGGGGAGCTGTTTTTT	CASSPPPTGGPGLVTGELFF
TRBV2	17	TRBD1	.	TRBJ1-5	TGTGCCAGCAGCGGAGACAGGGGGCGAGGGAGCAATCAGCCCCAGCATTTT	CASSGDRGRGSNQPQHF
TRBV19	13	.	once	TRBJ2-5	TGTGCCAGTAGTACAGTGGTCCAAGAGACCCAGTACTTC	CASSTVVQETQYF
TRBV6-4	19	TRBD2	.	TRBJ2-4	TGTGCCAGCATAGGACTAGCGGAGAGGAGGACCCTAGCCAAAAACATTCAGTACTTC	CASIGLAERRTLAKNIQYF
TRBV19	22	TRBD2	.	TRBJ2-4	TGTGCCAGTAGTAAAAAGGGACAGGGATGGCTAGCGGGAGGAGGTGGCAAAAACATTCAGTACTTC	CASSKKGQGWLAGGGGKNIQYF
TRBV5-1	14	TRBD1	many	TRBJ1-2	TGCGCCAGCAGCTTGGCTACAGGGGCAGATGGCTACACCTTC	CASSLATGADGYTF
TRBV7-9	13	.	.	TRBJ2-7	TGTGCCAGCACCACCCACGGTTCCTACGAGCAGTACTTC	CASTTHGSYEQYF
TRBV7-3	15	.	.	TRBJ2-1	TGTGCCAGCAGCCTTACGGGAGACCTCTACAATGAGCAGTTCTTC	CASSLTGDLYNEQFF
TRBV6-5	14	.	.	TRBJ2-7	TGTGCCAGCAAACCGACAGGAACCTCCTACGAGCAGTACTTC	CASKPTGTSYEQYF
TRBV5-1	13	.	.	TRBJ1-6	TGCGCCAGCAGCTTCAGGATTGGTTCACCCCTCCACTTT	CASSFRIGSPLHF